What follows describes a single T cell receptor (beta chain). Other DNA variants within this sample encode the same CDR3. The data belong to a study of blood T cell repertoires in COVID-19. Study-wide context: Spain, Italy and the United States supplied samples that represented acute and convalescent COVID-19. PBMCs, B-cell-depleted T cells, or T cells were the source of the cDNA or gDNA that made up the material.

As handled by the study authors: Counts of nucleated cells, estimated from reference gene primer amplification, were obtained. TCRdb keeps only in-frame clones here, not all; method: immunoSEQ multiplex PCR. That table is the source of V, J and clone size, and D and trimming were worked out from the DNA. Of about 180,000 clones in the sample, 65% to 90% are singletons; the top ten hold over 7%. The CDR3 runs to 14 residues. V was shortened by 2 bases and J by 4 bases, with 9 bases between the two germline ends. Germline assignment: CDR1 SGHRS and CDR2 YFSETQ. The sequence derives from a man aged 50-60 years with active or convalescent COVID-19. The chain carries TRBV5-1 and TRBJ1-4; tentatively, D is TRBD1 (6 bases). The source material was peripheral blood. The CDR3 coding sequence is TGCGCCAGCAGCTTAGGACAGATTAATGAAAAACTGTTTTTT. Protein sequence: CASSLGQINEKLFF.